The present entry profiles one T cell receptor beta chain with its context. The antigen is not known. Here immunoSEQ multiplex PCR was the method, and the copy in TCRdb shows in-frame clones only, minus some. The sample has 2,200 or so clones, roughly 61% seen once. The sample comes from a study of coeliac disease. Study context: Coeliac patients had active, refractory type I, or gluten-free-diet-controlled disease. High-resolution HLA typing was lacking; TRBV7-2 bias was queried instead. Findings and limits, study-wide: Most TRB amino acid sequences occurred in only one sample. Only 1 of 6 controls, but about 55% of the 18 coeliac samples, showed published gliadin-specific TRB sequences.

CDR1 and CDR2 (germline): KGHSH, LQKENI. The CDR3 spans 15 residues. J lost 3 bases, V lost 2 bases, and 5 bases had no gene match. The receptor was derived from a woman aged 25-40 years with active celiac disease. Source material: lamina propria lymphocytes from the gut. The V gene is TRBV18, the J gene TRBJ2-7; 9 bases map to TRBD1. The CDR3, as DNA: TGTGCCAGCTCACCAGGGACAGGGAAGAACTACGAGCAGTACTTC. It translates to CASSPGTGKNYEQYF.